This TCR beta chain was obtained from a study of PD-1 blockade in classical Hodgkin lymphoma. In the study overall: Patients had nivolumab dosed at 3 mg/kg, delivered intravenously every 2 weeks.

All trial patients relapsed after autologous stem cell transplantation. Using magnetic negative selection, the CD4+ T cells were separated out of thawed PBMCs. The protocol was immunoSEQ multiplex PCR, while the TCRdb copy is restricted to in-frame clones and leaves out a portion. The sample records 13,000 or so clones, approximately 79% being singletons. The germline V and J ends were trimmed by 0 bases and 6 bases, with 21 bases remaining between them. The CDR3 runs 17 residues. Germline CDR1 reads ENHRY; CDR2 reads SYGVKD. The V and J genes are TRBV10-3 and TRBJ2-7, with D hard to call. Sequenced here: CD4+ T cells from blood, sampled at baseline. The receptor was derived from a human donor with classical Hodgkin lymphoma. The CDR3 nucleotides are TGTGCCATCAGTGAGTCGAGCCTTAGAGTCGCGAAGGTCGAGCAGTACTTC. Protein product: CAISESSLRVAKVEQYF.